This T cell receptor (beta chain) comes out of a study of T cells after yellow fever vaccination. Study information: SMART-Seq v4 Ultra Low Input prepared libraries from low-cell fractions. Study-level results: The presence of abundant clonotypes contaminating from the bulk population was possible in FACS-sorted repertoires.

A note on this clonotype: Its antigen is still unknown.

The CDR3 contains 12 residues. The V gene lost 4 bases and the J gene lost 6 bases, with 10 bases spanning the gap. CDR1 is SEHNR, CDR2 FQNEAQ, per germline (reference sequence). Template-switching 5'RACE yielded the TCR cDNA; a universal primer site and UMIs were added in the process. TCRdb independently ran MiXCR on the 5' RACE reads; one entry per CDR3 protein. This table has about 510,000 distinct CDR3 sequences, about a fifth appearing once. The sequence came from a man younger than 30 who received the YFV17D yellow fever vaccine. The gene calls are TRBV7-9 and TRBJ2-7, with D unclear. The sample here was PBMCs, taken roughly 20 days after the first yellow fever vaccination. The CDR3 sequence is CASSSIRSEQYF. CDR3 DNA: TGTGCCAGCAGCTCTATTAGGTCCGAGCAGTACTTC.